Given below is one T cell receptor (beta chain) in context. This specimen comes from a study of T cells in localized non-small cell lung cancer. Sequencing used immunoSEQ multiplex PCR; TCRdb keeps in-frame clones, though not all of them. The sample lists 130,000 or so clones, about 89% occurring once. This CDR3 region has 15 residues. The V and J genes are TRBV21-1 and TRBJ2-7. TRBV21-1 is assigned pseudogene status. The source was peripheral blood, collected before any cancer treatment. The clonotype was recovered from a female donor at least 60 years old with stage I lung adenocarcinoma. CDR3 sequence: CASSNGTVPTYEQYF. The CDR3 bases are TGTGCCAGCAGCAATGGAACGGTCCCGACCTACGAGCAGTACTTC.